The present T cell receptor beta chain was sequenced within a study of blood T cell repertoires in COVID-19. About the research overall: T cells, B-cell-depleted T cells, or PBMCs provided the cDNA or gDNA that served as material.

Germline V lookup: CDR1 KGHSH, CDR2 LQKENI. The V gene lost 1 base and the J gene lost 1 base, with 15 bases spanning the gap. The CDR3 length is 17 residues. TCRdb's table, derived via immunoSEQ multiplex PCR, lists solely in-frame clones and lacks some. The sample has more than 100,000 clones, around 86% seen once. This TCR was recovered from a man older than 75 with acute or convalescent COVID-19. The sequenced material came from peripheral blood. V is TRBV18 and J is TRBJ2-3; maybe TRBD1 (5 bases). The CDR3 sequence is CASSPLTASRGTDTQYF. The CDR3, as DNA: TGTGCCAGCTCACCACTGACAGCGAGTAGGGGCACAGATACGCAGTATTTT.